These 10 T cell receptor beta chains were sequenced from one sample in a study of shared clonotypes between healthy human individuals. Some clones are missing from TCRdb's copy, which holds only in-frame ones; the method was immunoSEQ multiplex PCR. This sample has approximately 700,000 clones; about 80% occur once, and the top ten carry 1.5% to 2%. The sequenced sample consisted of memory CD4+ T cells sorted from blood. The subset here: CD45RA-negative fraction. The receptor set was obtained from a woman under 40 in good health.

The sample holds a few counts of this clone. V is TRBV5-1 and J is TRBJ1-4, with D possibly being TRBD1 (6 bases). The CDR3 has 16 residues. V was trimmed by 3 bases and J by 7 bases, leaving 19 bases between them. Germline CDR1 and CDR2: SGHRS and YFSETQ. The CDR3 loop reads CASSSGTGRGGEKLFF. The CDR3 coding sequence is TGCGCCAGCAGCTCCGGGACGGGGCGAGGGGGTGAAAAACTGTTTTTT.

This clone has a handful of counts. The chain employs TRBV6-6 and TRBJ2-1, with 9 bases matching TRBD2. This CDR3 is built from 15 residues. J was trimmed by 10 bases and V by 4 bases; bases with no gene match: 11. Germline V lookup: CDR1 MNHNY, CDR2 SVGAGI (reference sequence). CDR3 DNA: TGTGCCAGCAGTTCCACGCGGGAGGGCCTAGGGGAGCAGTTCTTC. Amino acid sequence: CASSSTREGLGEQFF.

The chain is built from TRBV19 and TRBJ1-4; D gene ambiguous. V lost 4 bases and J lost 6, with 12 bases in between. The CDR3 covers 14 residues. Germline lookup yields CDR1 LNHDA and CDR2 SQIVND (reference sequence). CDR3 in amino acids: CASSTDGAHEKLFF. The CDR3 DNA follows: TGTGCCAGTAGTACGGACGGCGCCCATGAAAAACTGTTTTTT.

This clone was recorded many times. This chain joins TRBV7-9 and TRBJ2-7; 9 bases fit TRBD1. Germline-derived CDR1 and CDR2 are SEHNR and FQNEAQ (reference sequence). The CDR3 runs 15 residues. J gave up 3 bases and V 5 bases, and 8 bases lay outside the gene matches. This CDR3 reads CASSVTGTGFYEQYF. The CDR3 DNA reads as TGTGCCAGCAGCGTAACCGGGACAGGGTTCTACGAGCAGTACTTC.

This chain uses TRBV2 with TRBJ1-2; D gene ambiguous. This CDR3 has 12 amino acids. With 6 bases removed from V and 8 bases from J, the gap between germline ends came to 13 bases. Per germline, CDR1 SNHLY and CDR2 FYNNEI. CDR3 sequence: CASRDDPWGYTF. The CDR3 DNA sequence: TGTGCCAGCAGGGACGACCCATGGGGCTACACCTTC. Full variable domain (remainder filled in from reference TRBV2 and TRBJ1-2): EPEVTQTPSHQVTQMGQEVILRCVPISNHLYFYWYRQILGQKVEFLVSFYNNEISEKSEIFDDQFSVERPDGSNFTLKIRSTKLEDSAMYFCASRDDPWGYTFGSGTRLTVV.

This clone has ten or more counts. The J gene is TRBJ2-7, the V gene TRBV5-1; D tentatively fits TRBD1 or TRBD2 (5 bases each). Trimming took off 4 bases at V and 4 bases at J, with 18 bases between the two ends. This CDR3 spans 15 amino acids. Germline V gene data show CDR1 as SGHRS and CDR2 as YFSETQ. This chain's CDR3 is CASSPSAGAPYEQYF. DNA for the CDR3: TGCGCCAGCAGCCCGTCTGCCGGGGCGCCGTACGAGCAGTACTTC.

The rearrangement joins TRBV10-2 to TRBJ2-7, with 16 bases identical to TRBD2. The CDR3 contains 16 residues. In germline, CDR1 is WSHSY, CDR2 SAAADI. V gave up 6 bases and J gave up 5 bases; unmatched junction bases: 7. The CDR3 DNA reads TGCGCCAGCAGGGCCGGGACTAGCGGGAGGGCAGACGAGCAGTACTTC. It specifies CASRAGTSGRADEQYF.

This clone appeared a few times. The chain joins TRBV6-5 to TRBJ1-1; D is unresolved. Germline assignment: CDR1 MNHEY and CDR2 SVGAGI. Trimming pared 6 bases from V and 4 bases from J, leaving 12 bases between. The length of the CDR3 is 13 residues. CDR3 protein: CASRLQSITEAFF. CDR3 nucleotides: TGTGCCAGCAGGCTACAGTCTATCACTGAAGCTTTCTTT.

The CDR3 DNA sequence: TGTGCCAGCAGTAGAGAGACAGGGGACTTCGATGGCTACACCTTC. The encoded protein is CASSRETGDFDGYTF. V usage is TRBV6-4 and J usage is TRBJ1-2, with TRBD1 identical over 8 bases. The CDR3 loop spans 15 amino acids. Germline lookup yields CDR1 MRHNA and CDR2 SNTAGT. After removal of 5 bases from V and 6 bases from J, the junction contained 11 bases not matched to a gene.

The chain recombines TRBV6-5 with TRBJ2-1, with TRBD1 identical over 11 bases. The CDR3 runs to 15 residues. Trimming at V came to 0 bases and at J to 8 bases, leaving 3 bases not matched to a gene. Per germline, CDR1 MNHEY and CDR2 SVGAGI. The CDR3: CASSYSGQGDDEQFF. CDR3 coding DNA: TGTGCCAGCAGTTACTCGGGACAGGGGGACGATGAGCAGTTCTTC.